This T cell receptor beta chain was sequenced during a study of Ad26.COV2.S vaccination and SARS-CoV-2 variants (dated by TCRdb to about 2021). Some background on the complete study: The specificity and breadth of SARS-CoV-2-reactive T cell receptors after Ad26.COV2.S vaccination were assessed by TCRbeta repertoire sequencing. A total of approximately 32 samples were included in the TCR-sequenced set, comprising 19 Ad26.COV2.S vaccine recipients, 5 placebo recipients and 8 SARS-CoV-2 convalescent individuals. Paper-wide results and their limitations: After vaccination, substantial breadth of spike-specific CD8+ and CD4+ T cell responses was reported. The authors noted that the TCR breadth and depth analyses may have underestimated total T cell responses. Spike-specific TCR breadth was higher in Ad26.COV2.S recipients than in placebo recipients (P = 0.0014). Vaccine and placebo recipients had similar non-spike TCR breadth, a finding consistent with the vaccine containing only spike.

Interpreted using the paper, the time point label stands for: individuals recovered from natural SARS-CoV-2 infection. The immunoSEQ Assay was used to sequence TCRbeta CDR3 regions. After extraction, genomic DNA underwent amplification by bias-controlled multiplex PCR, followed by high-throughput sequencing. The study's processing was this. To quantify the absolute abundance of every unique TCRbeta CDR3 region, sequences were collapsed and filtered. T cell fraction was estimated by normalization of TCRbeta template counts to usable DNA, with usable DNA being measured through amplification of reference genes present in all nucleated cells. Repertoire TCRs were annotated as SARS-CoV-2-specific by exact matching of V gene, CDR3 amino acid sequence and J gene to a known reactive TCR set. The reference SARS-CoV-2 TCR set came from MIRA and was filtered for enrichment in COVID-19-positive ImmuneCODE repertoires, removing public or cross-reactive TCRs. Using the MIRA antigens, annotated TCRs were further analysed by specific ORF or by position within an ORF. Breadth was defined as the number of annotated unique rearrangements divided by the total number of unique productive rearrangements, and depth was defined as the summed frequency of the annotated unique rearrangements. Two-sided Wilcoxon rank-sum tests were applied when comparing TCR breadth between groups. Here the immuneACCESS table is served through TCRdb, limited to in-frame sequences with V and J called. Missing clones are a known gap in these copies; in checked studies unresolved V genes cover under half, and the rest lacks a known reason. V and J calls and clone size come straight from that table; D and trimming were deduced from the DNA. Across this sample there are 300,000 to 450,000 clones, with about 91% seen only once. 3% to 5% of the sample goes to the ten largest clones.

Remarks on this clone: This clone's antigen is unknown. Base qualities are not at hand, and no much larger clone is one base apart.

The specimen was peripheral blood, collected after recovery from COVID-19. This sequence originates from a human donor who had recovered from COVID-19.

Here is the DNA: TGTGCCAGCAGCCCCCCGGGGATAGCGGGGGGGGACAATGAGCAGTTCTTC. It encodes CASSPPGIAGGDNEQFF. The V gene is TRBV9 and the J gene is TRBJ2-1, and TRBD2 matches 11 of the central bases. Clipping removes 4 bases from V and 5 bases from J, with 11 as the unmatched junction base count. In the germline V gene, CDR1 corresponds to SGDLS and CDR2 to YYNGEE. The CDR3 spans 17 residues, from the cysteine through the phenylalanine. Just CDR3 DNA is preserved here, 51 bases in frame from base 1.